One sample yielded the 28 T cell receptor beta chains listed below, sequenced in a study of T-cell reconstitution after alpha-beta-depleted transplantation in children. A TCRbeta library incorporating unique molecular identifiers was prepared. TCRdb redid the calling of the PCR reads with MiXCR, one entry per CDR3 protein. The table lists a few hundred thousand distinct CDR3 sequences, under 15% of them singletons. Sequencing used PBMCs from the stem cell graft donor, obtained from the stem cell graft. These receptors came from a human donor who donated a stem cell graft to a child with combined immunodeficiency.

The chain recombines TRBV10-3 with TRBJ2-1; 10 bases line up with TRBD1. Germline V CDR1 and CDR2: ENHRY, SYGVKD. The CDR3 has 15 amino acids. After removal of 6 bases from V and 4 bases from J, the junction contained 6 bases not matched to a gene. The CDR3 sequence: CAIRTGTGVYNEQFF. The CDR3 DNA sequence: TGTGCCATCAGAACCGGGACAGGGGTTTACAATGAGCAGTTCTTC.

V usage is TRBV18 and J usage is TRBJ2-7; 9 bases are a match to TRBD2. Trimming took 8 bases from V and 1 from J; bases not matched to a gene: 9. The CDR3 loop spans 15 amino acids. Germline V gene sequence: CDR1 KGHSH, CDR2 LQKENI. The CDR3 sequence is CASPLGLAGSYEQYF. CDR3 DNA sequence: TGTGCCAGCCCCCTCGGGCTAGCGGGGTCCTACGAGCAGTACTTC.

The V and J genes are TRBV7-9 and TRBJ2-1; D unclear. Germline V CDR1 and CDR2: SEHNR, FQNEAQ (reference sequence). V was trimmed by 4 bases and J by 4 bases, leaving 11 bases between them. This CDR3 region has 14 residues. This CDR3 is CASSSPDQYNEQFF. The DNA for the CDR3 is TGTGCCAGCAGCTCCCCGGACCAGTACAATGAGCAGTTCTTC.

Many counts were recorded for this clonotype. J is TRBJ2-2 and V is TRBV7-3, with D unresolved. CDR1 and CDR2 (germline): SGHTA, FQGTGA. Trimming removed 3 bases from V and 0 bases from J, with 2 bases in between. The CDR3 has 13 amino acids. CDR3 DNA: TGTGCCAGCAGCTTCTCGAACACCGGGGAGCTGTTTTTT. This codes for CASSFSNTGELFF.

The chain combines TRBV6-6 with TRBJ2-7, with D hard to call. The V gene's germline CDR1 is MNHNY and CDR2 SVGAGI (reference sequence). Trimming shortened V by 2 bases and J by 5 bases, and 10 bases separated the two germline ends. The CDR3 is 13 residues long. CDR3 in amino acids: CASSYAPVNEQYF. DNA of the CDR3: TGTGCCAGCAGTTACGCTCCAGTCAACGAGCAGTACTTC.

V and J are TRBV29-1 and TRBJ2-5; 9 positions agree with TRBD2. J gave up 3 bases and V 5 bases, and 1 base lay outside the gene matches. This CDR3 contains 12 residues. Germline lookup yields CDR1 SQVTM and CDR2 ANQGSEA. The CDR3 spells CSVRLAEETQYF. CDR3 in DNA: TGCAGCGTTCGACTAGCGGAAGAGACCCAGTACTTC.

This clonotype was picked up many times. The rearrangement uses TRBV7-8 and TRBJ2-7, with D tentatively TRBD2 (6 bases). Trimming took 5 bases from V and 5 from J, leaving 13 bases between them. CDR1 and CDR2 (germline): SGHVS, FQNEAQ. CDR3 size: 13 residues. Written as DNA, the CDR3 is TGTGCCAGCAGCACCAGACTAGTCCACGAGCAGTACTTC. Translation: CASSTRLVHEQYF. Full variable domain (outside the CDR3, taken from reference TRBV7-8 and TRBJ2-7): GAGVSQSPRYKVAKRGQDVALRCDPISGHVSLFWYQQALGQGPEFLTYFQNEAQLDKSGLPSDRFFAERPEGSVSTLKIQRTQQEDSAVYLCASSTRLVHEQYFGPGTRLTVT.

J is TRBJ2-3 and V is TRBV11-2, with D possibly being TRBD2 (5 bases). The CDR3 sequence is 18 residues long. The germline gives CDR1 SGHAT, CDR2 FQNNGV. The V and J ends lost 4 bases and 7 bases respectively, with 27 bases between them. CDR3: CASSSTIGPRVLVYTQYF. In DNA, the CDR3 is TGTGCCAGCAGCTCAACTATAGGACCGCGGGTGCTAGTGTATACGCAGTATTTT.

This clonotype was counted only a few times. This chain connects TRBV19 to TRBJ1-2, with a tentative D call TRBD1 (6 bases). Trimming took 6 bases from V and 0 from J, leaving 14 bases between them. CDR1 is LNHDA and CDR2 is SQIVND in the germline V gene (reference sequence). The length of the CDR3 is 15 residues. The CDR3 DNA sequence: TGTGCCAGTAGCGCGACAGGAGACCCTAACTATGGCTACACCTTC. Translation: CASSATGDPNYGYTF.

The chain has TRBV29-1 and TRBJ2-5; D may be TRBD2 (5 bases). The length of the CDR3 is 13 residues. Trimming pared 5 bases from V and 1 base from J, leaving 11 bases between. The germline CDR1 and CDR2 sequences are SQVTM and ANQGSEA. In DNA, the CDR3 is TGCAGCGTTCTCCCCCGGGGCCAAGAGACCCAGTACTTC. Translation gives CSVLPRGQETQYF. Together with reference TRBV29-1 and TRBJ2-5, the CDR3 gives the full variable domain: SAVISQKPSRDICQRGTSLTIQCQVDSQVTMMFWYRQQPGQSLTLIATANQGSEATYESGFVIDKFPISRPNLTFSTLTVSNMSPEDSSIYLCSVLPRGQETQYFGPGTRLLVL.

On this clonotype itself: One base away lies a much larger clone, so this may be a sequencing read error. The rearrangement links TRBV12-3 or TRBV12-4 to TRBJ1-5; no reliable D call. Trimming took 0 bases from V and 10 from J, leaving 7 bases between them. The CDR3 loop spans 12 amino acids. CDR3 DNA: TGTGCCAGCAGTTTAGCGCGACATCCCCAGCATTTT. Its protein is CASSLARHPQHF.

This clonotype has a handful of counts. The chain joins TRBV18 to TRBJ2-7; the D call may be TRBD1 or TRBD2 (6 bases each). The CDR3 contains 15 residues. The germline V and J ends were trimmed by 4 bases and 5 bases, with 18 bases remaining between them. Germline V CDR1 and CDR2: KGHSH, LQKENI. The CDR3 nucleotides are TGTGCCAGCTCACTCCCCTGGGGGGCCAGGAACGAGCAGTACTTC. Translated, it gives CASSLPWGARNEQYF.

Ten or more counts support this clonotype. The rearrangement links TRBV29-1 to TRBJ2-2; 11 bases agree with TRBD2. Germline V CDR1 and CDR2: SQVTM, ANQGSEA. V dropped 1 base and J dropped 8; count of bases not matched to a gene: 0. The CDR3 sequence is 13 residues long. DNA for the CDR3: TGCAGCGTTGAAGGACTAGCGGGAGGGGAGCTGTTTTTT. This sequence encodes CSVEGLAGGELFF.

There are a few counts of this clonotype. J is TRBJ2-7 and V is TRBV7-9, with D perhaps matching TRBD2 (7 bases). The germline V gene encodes CDR1 SEHNR and CDR2 FQNEAQ (reference sequence). V lost 3 bases and J 3 bases, leaving 12 bases between the germline ends. The CDR3 runs to 14 residues. In DNA form, the CDR3 reads TGTGCCAGCAGCTTCGGGGGGCAATTCTACGAGCAGTACTTC. Protein product: CASSFGGQFYEQYF.

This clonotype was detected many times. The genes are TRBV4-2 and TRBJ2-1, with D possibly TRBD2 on 6 matching bases. CDR1 and CDR2 (germline): LGHNA, YNFKEQ. The CDR3 runs 16 residues. Trimming stripped 0 bases from V and 3 bases from J, with 12 bases between. DNA for the CDR3: TGTGCCAGCAGCCAAGATGGATCGGGGGTCTACAATGAGCAGTTCTTC. It is translated as CASSQDGSGVYNEQFF.

The V call is TRBV14, the J call TRBJ2-7; D gene uncertain. V lost 4 bases and J 0 bases, leaving 10 bases between the germline ends. The CDR3 loop spans 14 amino acids. Germline CDR1 SGHDN, CDR2 FVKESK. The CDR3 DNA follows: TGTGCCAGCAGCCCTTACCGGTCCTCCTACGAGCAGTACTTC. Translating gives CASSPYRSSYEQYF.

V gene TRBV20-1 combines with J gene TRBJ1-6, with a possible D match to TRBD1 (5 bases). V was cut by 0 bases and J by 6 bases, with 15 bases left in between. CDR1 and CDR2 from the germline V gene are DFQATT and SNEGSKA (reference sequence). The CDR3 is 16 amino acids. CDR3 DNA: TGCAGTGCTAGAGATCGTACTTCGGGGGGTAATTCACCCCTCCACTTT. Amino acids: CSARDRTSGGNSPLHF.

The chain combines TRBV3-1 with TRBJ2-1, with TRBD2 matching 10 bases. J lost 0 bases, V lost 2 bases, and 16 bases had no gene match. Germline V gene sequence: CDR1 LGHDT, CDR2 YNNKEL (reference sequence). This CDR3 region has 21 residues. CDR3 nucleotides: TGTGCCAGCAGCCAATCGTGGAAACTAGCGGGAAACGGGAGCTCCTACAATGAGCAGTTCTTC. This codes for CASSQSWKLAGNGSSYNEQFF.

This clonotype was counted ten times or more. The chain's CDR3 is CASSRTGVSNQPQHF. Written as DNA, the CDR3 is TGTGCCAGCAGCCGGACAGGGGTTAGCAATCAGCCCCAGCATTTT. This sequence joins TRBV7-9 and TRBJ1-5; 9 bases match TRBD1. CDR1 SEHNR and CDR2 FQNEAQ come from the germline V gene (reference sequence). The V gene end was trimmed by 5 bases and the J gene end by 0 bases; junction bases not matched to a gene: 2. CDR3 length equals 15 residues.

This clonotype was seen a handful of times. The chain joins TRBV12-3 or TRBV12-4 to TRBJ2-3; TRBD1 agrees at 8 bases. The junction had 4 bases not matched to a gene; V was cut back by 5 bases and J by 0 bases. The CDR3 is 15 amino acids. CDR3 DNA: TGTGCCAGCAGTCGACAGGGGTTAAGCACAGATACGCAGTATTTT. Translating gives CASSRQGLSTDTQYF.

Only a few counts were recorded for this clonotype. V and J are TRBV20-1 and TRBJ1-5; possible D gene TRBD1, 5 bases. This CDR3 is built from 15 residues. The V and J ends lost 0 bases and 2 bases respectively, with 11 bases between them. The germline V gene encodes CDR1 DFQATT and CDR2 SNEGSKA (reference sequence). The CDR3: CSARDEARGNQPQHF. The DNA of the CDR3 is TGCAGTGCTAGAGATGAGGCCAGGGGCAATCAGCCCCAGCATTTT.

The table lists this clonotype with a few counts. The CDR3: CASSSGIRYEQYF. The DNA for the CDR3 is TGTGCCAGCAGTTCTGGGATTCGGTACGAGCAGTACTTC. The genes are TRBV12-3 or TRBV12-4 and TRBJ2-7; D is ambiguous. The CDR3 covers 13 residues. The V gene lost 4 bases and the J gene lost 4 bases, with 11 bases spanning the gap.

This chain links TRBV20-1 with TRBJ2-7, with no clear D. Germline CDR1 DFQATT, CDR2 SNEGSKA (reference sequence). The V and J ends lost 1 base and 0 bases respectively, with 7 bases between them. The CDR3 is 13 amino acids. The CDR3 DNA reads as TGCAGTGCTAGAGTGGTCTACTCCTACGAGCAGTACTTC. Encoded protein: CSARVVYSYEQYF.

The sample holds a few counts of this clonotype. In nucleotides, the CDR3 is TGTGCCAGCAGTCCGAGCGGGGAACGCACAGATACGCAGTATTTT. Its protein product is CASSPSGERTDTQYF. The J gene is TRBJ2-3, the V gene TRBV12-3 or TRBV12-4; 7 nucleotides line up with TRBD2. The CDR3 has 15 residues. With 5 bases clipped from V and 1 base from J, the junction kept 6 bases outside the gene matches.

This clonotype was detected a few times. The V and J genes are TRBV20-1 and TRBJ2-7, with 9 bases lining up with TRBD2. CDR1 and CDR2 from the germline V gene are DFQATT and SNEGSKA (reference sequence). The CDR3 spans 12 residues. After removal of 3 bases from V and 5 bases from J, the junction contained 2 bases not matched to a gene. The CDR3 DNA reads as TGCAGTGCTAGTAGGACTAGCGACGAGCAGTACTTC. Its translation is CSASRTSDEQYF.

The V and J genes are TRBV2 and TRBJ1-5, with 8 bases fitting TRBD1. CDR1 and CDR2 (germline): SNHLY, FYNNEI. The CDR3 covers 14 residues. V was clipped by 7 bases and J by 7 bases; unmatched bases: 9. Here the CDR3 reads CASIGPGGSQPQHF. DNA for the CDR3: TGTGCCAGCATCGGACCAGGGGGCAGCCAGCCCCAGCATTTT. Variable domain in full (rest from reference TRBV2 and TRBJ1-5): EPEVTQTPSHQVTQMGQEVILRCVPISNHLYFYWYRQILGQKVEFLVSFYNNEISEKSEIFDDQFSVERPDGSNFTLKIRSTKLEDSAMYFCASIGPGGSQPQHFGDGTRLSIL.

A few counts support this clonotype. The gene calls are TRBV20-1 and TRBJ1-5, with a possible D match to TRBD1 (5 bases). V was pared by 6 bases and J by 2 bases, with 17 bases between. The CDR3 is made up of 15 amino acids. Germline V gene sequence: CDR1 DFQATT, CDR2 SNEGSKA (reference sequence). As DNA, the CDR3 is TGCAGTGCCGGGAAGGGGCGGATCGGCAATCAGCCCCAGCATTTT. It encodes CSAGKGRIGNQPQHF.

This clonotype has just a few counts. The V and J genes are TRBV24-1 and TRBJ2-2; tentatively, D is TRBD1 or TRBD2 (5 bases each). The CDR3 extends over 17 amino acids. The V and J ends lost 0 bases and 4 bases respectively, with 14 bases between them. Germline V CDR1 and CDR2: KGHDR, SFDVKD. The CDR3 DNA follows: TGTGCCACCAGTGATTTGCCGAGGGGATTGATCACCGGGGAGCTGTTTTTT. Translation gives CATSDLPRGLITGELFF.